The clone carrying this TCR beta chain turned up a few times. Antigen specificity is unknown. The CDR3 is 14 amino acids. Germline CDR1 reads MNHNY; CDR2 reads SVGAGI (reference sequence). The V and J ends lost 0 bases and 3 bases respectively, with 8 bases between them. At collection, donors were nominally healthy, but unrecorded immune exposures were probable. The sample originates from a study of cytomegalovirus exposure and HLA in healthy donors. Study in general: Earlier sequencing of 150 million to 200 million T cells yielded around 120 million unique TCR beta sequences.

Study-wide results and limits: Within an earlier analysis, most TCR beta V segments proved productive either about 90% or about 30% of the time. Reportedly, TCR beta sequences accurately predicted HLA-A and HLA-B alleles in most subjects.

The PCR had 60 Vbeta and 13 Jbeta primers. Here immunoSEQ multiplex PCR was the method, and the copy in TCRdb shows in-frame clones only, minus some. The table shows 150,000 to 200,000 clones, with roughly 13% occurring only once. The rearrangement uses TRBV6-6 and TRBJ2-5; tentatively, D is TRBD2 (6 bases). This TCR was sampled from a man aged 45 to 65 in good health and CMV-seropositive. The sample was PBMCs. This CDR3 reads CASSYSGGEETQYF. As DNA, the CDR3 is TGTGCCAGCAGTTACTCGGGCGGGGAAGAGACCCAGTACTTC.